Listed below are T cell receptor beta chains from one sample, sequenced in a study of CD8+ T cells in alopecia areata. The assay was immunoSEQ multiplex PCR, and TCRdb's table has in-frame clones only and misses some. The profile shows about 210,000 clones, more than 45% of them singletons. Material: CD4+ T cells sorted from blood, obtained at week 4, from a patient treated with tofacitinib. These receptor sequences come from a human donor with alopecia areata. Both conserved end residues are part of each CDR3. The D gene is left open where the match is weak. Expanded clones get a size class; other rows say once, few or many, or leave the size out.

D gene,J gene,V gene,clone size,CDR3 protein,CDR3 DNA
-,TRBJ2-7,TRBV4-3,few,CASSQESQGYYEQYF,TGCGCCAGCAGCCAAGAGTCCCAAGGGTACTACGAGCAGTACTTC
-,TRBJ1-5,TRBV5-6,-,CASSWMGEGAQHF,TGTGCCAGCAGCTGGATGGGGGAAGGAGCCCAGCATTTT
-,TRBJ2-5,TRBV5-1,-,CASSLRQTSETQYF,TGCGCCAGCAGCCTACGACAGACATCGGAGACCCAGTACTTC
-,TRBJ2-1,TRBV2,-,CASSELGYEQFF,TGTGCCAGCAGTGAACTGGGGTACGAGCAGTTCTTC
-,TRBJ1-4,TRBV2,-,CASMRVTTNEKLFF,TGTGCCAGCATGAGGGTGACAACTAATGAAAAACTGTTTTTT
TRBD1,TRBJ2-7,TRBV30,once,CAWSRTGTEQYF,TGTGCCTGGAGTCGGACAGGGACCGAGCAGTACTTC
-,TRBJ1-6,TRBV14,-,CASSQQGMSSPLHF,TGTGCCAGCAGCCAACAGGGAATGAGCTCACCCCTCCACTTT
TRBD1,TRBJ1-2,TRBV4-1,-,CASSQERTGVHYGYTF,TGCGCCAGCAGCCAAGAGAGGACAGGGGTACACTATGGCTACACCTTC
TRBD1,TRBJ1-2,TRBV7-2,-,CASRRPGGSYGYTF,TGTGCCAGCCGAAGACCAGGGGGCAGCTATGGCTACACCTTC
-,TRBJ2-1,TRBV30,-,CAWSSKINEQFF,TGTGCCTGGAGTTCCAAAATCAATGAGCAGTTCTTC
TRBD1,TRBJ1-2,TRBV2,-,CASSEWSRQGSYGYTF,TGTGCCAGCAGTGAATGGTCGAGACAGGGCAGCTATGGCTACACCTTC
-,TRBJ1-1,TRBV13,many,CASSYGAEGTEAFF,TGTGCCAGCAGCTACGGGGCGGAAGGCACTGAAGCTTTCTTT
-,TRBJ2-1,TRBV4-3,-,CASSQVVSGTKNEQFF,TGCGCCAGCAGCCAAGTCGTTTCAGGGACAAAGAATGAGCAGTTCTTC
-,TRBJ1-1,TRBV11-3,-,CASSLYTEAFF,TGTGCCAGCAGCCTCTACACTGAAGCTTTCTTT
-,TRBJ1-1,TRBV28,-,CIITGNTEAFF,TGTATCATAACAGGGAACACTGAAGCTTTCTTT
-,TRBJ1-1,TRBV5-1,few,CASSSSGGNTEAFF,TGCGCCAGCAGCTCCAGTGGGGGGAACACTGAAGCTTTCTTT
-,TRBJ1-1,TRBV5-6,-,CASSRGPNTEAFF,TGTGCCAGCAGCCGAGGCCCGAACACTGAAGCTTTCTTT
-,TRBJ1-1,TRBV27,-,CASSSRWGTEAFF,TGTGCCAGCAGTTCCCGGTGGGGCACTGAAGCTTTCTTT
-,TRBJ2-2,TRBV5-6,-,CASSFWGGTGELFF,TGTGCCAGCAGCTTCTGGGGCGGGACCGGGGAGCTGTTTTTT
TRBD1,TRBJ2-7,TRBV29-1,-,CSVFTRQGATYEQYF,TGCAGCGTTTTTACACGGCAGGGGGCCACCTACGAGCAGTACTTC
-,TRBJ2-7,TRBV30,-,CAWSGYSPGRSSSYEQYF,TGTGCCTGGAGTGGCTACTCTCCGGGACGCTCGAGCTCCTACGAGCAGTACTTC
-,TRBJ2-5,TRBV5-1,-,CASSGAETQYF,TGCGCCAGCAGTGGGGCAGAGACCCAGTACTTC
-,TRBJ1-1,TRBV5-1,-,CASSLEYRDEAFF,TGCGCCAGCAGCTTAGAATACAGGGATGAAGCTTTCTTT
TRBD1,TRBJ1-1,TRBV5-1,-,CASSFVGQEAPEAFF,TGCGCCAGCAGCTTCGTGGGACAGGAGGCCCCTGAAGCTTTCTTT